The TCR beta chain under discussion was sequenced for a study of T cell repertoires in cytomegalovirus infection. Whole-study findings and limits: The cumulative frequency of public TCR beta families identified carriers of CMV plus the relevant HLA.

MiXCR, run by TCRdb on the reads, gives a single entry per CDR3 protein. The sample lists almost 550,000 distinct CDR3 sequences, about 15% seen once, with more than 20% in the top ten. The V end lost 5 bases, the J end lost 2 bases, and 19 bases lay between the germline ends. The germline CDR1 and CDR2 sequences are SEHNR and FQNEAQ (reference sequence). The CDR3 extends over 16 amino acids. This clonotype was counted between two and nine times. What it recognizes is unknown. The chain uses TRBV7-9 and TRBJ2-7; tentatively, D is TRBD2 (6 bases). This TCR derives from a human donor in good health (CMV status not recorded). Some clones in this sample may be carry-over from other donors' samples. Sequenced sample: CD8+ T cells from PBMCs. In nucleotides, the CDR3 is TGTGCCAGCAGCCCCCGGGTGGGGCGGGAAACCTACGAGCAGTACTTC. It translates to CASSPRVGRETYEQYF.